The 26 T cell receptor beta chains presented below share a single source sample, sequenced in a study of T-cell memory formation after mild COVID-19. In TCRdb, the 5' RACE reads were re-called with MiXCR into one record per CDR3 protein. Here the sample spans about 360,000 distinct CDR3 sequences, approximately 14% being singletons. The sample taken for sequencing was PBMCs or a T cell subset sorted from them (not recorded which). Every receptor here comes from a man aged 18 to 29 who had mild COVID-19 (a few samples of this study predate the infection). Cell type and time point are not known.

V and J are TRBV4-1 and TRBJ2-1; tentatively, D is TRBD2 (5 bases). CDR1 MGHRA and CDR2 YSYEKL come from the germline V gene. V lost 3 bases, J lost 0 bases, and 9 bases lay in between. The CDR3 contains 15 residues. The CDR3 is CASSQRASSYNEQFF. CDR3 DNA sequence: TGCGCCAGCAGCCAGCGGGCCAGCTCCTACAATGAGCAGTTCTTC.

The chain carries TRBV4-2 and TRBJ2-3; 7 nucleotides line up with TRBD2. There are 14 residues in the CDR3. V gave up 6 bases and J gave up 2 bases; unmatched junction bases: 5. From germline, CDR1 is LGHNA and CDR2 YNFKEQ. CDR3 bases: TGTGCCAGCAGTGGGACTATACTCACAGATACGCAGTATTTT. Translated, it gives CASSGTILTDTQYF.

The chain is built from TRBV5-6 and TRBJ1-2; no clear D gene. The CDR3 length is 12 residues. Trimming shortened V by 0 bases and J by 6 bases, and 6 bases separated the two germline ends. Germline-derived CDR1 and CDR2 are SGHDT and YYEEEE. The CDR3 DNA is TGTGCCAGCAGCTTGGGCGTGGATGGCTACACCTTC. This gives the protein CASSLGVDGYTF.

The rearrangement links TRBV6-4 to TRBJ2-1; 12 nucleotides agree with TRBD2. The CDR3 is 14 residues long. Germline V gene lookup returns CDR1 MRHNA and CDR2 SNTAGT. J gave up 8 bases and V 8 bases, and 7 bases lay outside the gene matches. The CDR3 nucleotides are TGTGCCAGCGCCCCTAGCGGGGGGGCCTATGAGCAGTTCTTC. Its translation: CASAPSGGAYEQFF.

This clonotype was counted between two and nine times. The chain has TRBV7-2 and TRBJ2-7, with D maybe TRBD2 (6 bases). V lost 5 bases to trimming and J lost 7 bases, with 18 bases between them. The CDR3 is 14 residues long. Germline values: CDR1 SGHTA, CDR2 FQGNSA. Here the CDR3 reads CASSDRFEAGEQYV. The DNA for the CDR3 is TGTGCCAGCAGCGACCGATTCGAGGCGGGAGAGCAGTACGTC.

This clonotype showed up just a few times. The CDR3 DNA reads as TGTGCCAGCAGCTTGGCGGTAAGGTCGGGCAATCAGCCCCAGCATTTT. This gives the protein CASSLAVRSGNQPQHF. The chain employs TRBV5-5 and TRBJ1-5; D unclear. Germline assignment: CDR1 SGHKS and CDR2 YYEKEE (reference sequence). Trimming took 0 bases from V and 2 from J, leaving 12 bases between them. The CDR3 runs 16 residues.

There are a few counts of this clonotype. The genes are TRBV7-9 and TRBJ1-6; 9 nucleotides agree with TRBD1. This CDR3 has 15 amino acids. V shed 5 bases, J shed 10 bases, and the junction held 9 bases outside the gene matches. Per the germline V gene, CDR1 is SEHNR and CDR2 is FQNEAQ (reference sequence). The CDR3 DNA is TGTGCCAGCAGCCTAATACAGGGGGCGGTATCACCCCTCCACTTT. Residues: CASSLIQGAVSPLHF.

Only one count was recorded for this clonotype. The chain is built from TRBV7-2 and TRBJ2-7, with 7 bases identical to TRBD2. The germline CDR1 and CDR2 sequences are SGHTA and FQGNSA. The trim removed 4 bases at V and 0 bases at J, leaving 12 bases unmatched. CDR3 length equals 17 residues. Here the CDR3 reads CASSWGGSGGDSYEQYF. CDR3 nucleotide sequence: TGTGCCAGCAGCTGGGGGGGGTCTGGAGGGGACTCCTACGAGCAGTACTTC.

This clonotype has at least ten counts. This chain joins TRBV5-1 and TRBJ1-6; tentatively, D is TRBD1 (6 bases). Germline CDR1 and CDR2: SGHRS and YFSETQ. CDR3 length: 14 amino acids. V was trimmed by 5 bases and J by 10 bases, leaving 16 bases between them. CDR3 sequence (DNA): TGCGCCAGCAGACGGACAGCGACTCTGTCACCCCTCCACTTT. Residues: CASRRTATLSPLHF.

The chain links TRBV4-1 to TRBJ1-2, with TRBD1 identical over 7 bases. Germline V gene sequence: CDR1 MGHRA, CDR2 YSYEKL. There are 17 residues in the CDR3. V lost 0 bases, J lost 4 bases, and 11 bases stayed unmatched. The CDR3 reads CASSQDLRRGRGYGYTF. CDR3 DNA sequence: TGCGCCAGCAGCCAAGATCTGAGGAGGGGGCGGGGCTATGGCTACACCTTC.

V and J are TRBV4-1 and TRBJ2-1, with D maybe TRBD2 (6 bases). Per germline, CDR1 MGHRA and CDR2 YSYEKL. The CDR3 spans 14 residues. V dropped 1 base and J dropped 6 bases, with 10 bases sitting between them. This chain's CDR3 is CASSQGRVINEQFF. The CDR3 DNA is TGCGCCAGCAGCCAAGGGAGGGTGATCAATGAGCAGTTCTTC.

This clonotype was recorded a few times. V usage is TRBV5-1 and J usage is TRBJ2-7; 8 bases line up with TRBD2. Germline CDR1 reads SGHRS; CDR2 reads YFSETQ. The V and J ends lost 1 base and 0 bases, in that order; junction bases with no gene match: 9. The CDR3 covers 17 residues. This CDR3 is CASSLRDGRGASYEQYV. The CDR3 DNA is TGCGCCAGCAGCTTGCGGGACGGGCGGGGGGCCTCCTACGAGCAGTACGTC.

This rearrangement joins TRBV10-2 to TRBJ2-7, with D unresolved. From germline, CDR1 is WSHSY and CDR2 SAAADI. The CDR3 extends over 16 amino acids. Trimming left V 6 bases short and J 3 bases short, with 21 bases between. Here the CDR3 DNA reads TGCGCCAGCAGCGTAACGGACGGTATCCTCATCTACGAGCAGTACTTC. Its translation is CASSVTDGILIYEQYF.

The sample holds a few counts of this clonotype. The CDR3 DNA follows: TGCAGTGCTAGAGATTTGACAGGGCAAGGATTAGCACCCCTCCACTTT. Its protein is CSARDLTGQGLAPLHF. The genes are TRBV20-1 and TRBJ1-6, with 7 bases that match TRBD1. Germline V lookup: CDR1 DFQATT, CDR2 SNEGSKA (reference sequence). With 0 bases clipped from V and 11 bases from J, the junction kept 13 bases outside the gene matches. This CDR3 has 16 residues.

This clonotype was seen many times. V usage is TRBV27 and J usage is TRBJ1-1; D not certain. Germline values: CDR1 MNHEY, CDR2 SMNVEV (reference sequence). Between the trimmed V and J ends, which lost 7 bases and 4 bases, there was a span of 13 bases. This CDR3 contains 13 residues. The CDR3 loop is CASTTAWGTEAFF. CDR3 sequence (DNA): TGTGCCAGCACCACGGCCTGGGGCACTGAAGCTTTCTTT.

The rearrangement links TRBV7-9 to TRBJ2-5; TRBD1 matches at 11 bases. Germline V gene lookup returns CDR1 SEHNR and CDR2 FQNEAQ (reference sequence). Trimming cost V 4 bases and J 7 bases; bases outside gene matches: 11. This CDR3 contains 16 residues. CDR3 sequence: CASSSLVGQGAGTQYF. CDR3 coding DNA: TGTGCCAGCAGCTCTCTTGTTGGACAGGGGGCGGGGACCCAGTACTTC.

This clonotype has a count of ten or more. This sequence joins TRBV5-5 and TRBJ2-2; 9 bases are a match to TRBD1. V lost 4 bases to trimming and J lost 3 bases; unmatched junction nucleotides: 7. The CDR3 is made up of 16 amino acids. The germline V gene encodes CDR1 SGHKS and CDR2 YYEKEE (reference sequence). The CDR3 is CASSHWTGAHTGELFF. As DNA, the CDR3 is TGTGCCAGCAGCCACTGGACAGGGGCGCACACCGGGGAGCTGTTTTTT.

This clonotype was counted only a few times. The J gene is TRBJ2-6, the V gene TRBV7-2; D remains ambiguous. This CDR3 contains 13 residues. Germline CDR1 SGHTA, CDR2 FQGNSA. Trimming cost V 5 bases and J 2 bases, with 4 bases left between them. The CDR3 DNA reads TGTGCCAGCAGCGCAGCTGGGGCCAACGTCCTGACTTTC. Protein sequence: CASSAAGANVLTF.

The V call is TRBV5-1, the J call TRBJ2-2, with 8 bases fitting TRBD1. This CDR3 spans 17 amino acids. The junction had 5 bases not matched to a gene; V was cut back by 0 bases and J by 1 base. Germline V gene lookup returns CDR1 SGHRS and CDR2 YFSETQ. CDR3 amino acids: CASSLGTGTVNTGELFF. DNA for the CDR3: TGCGCCAGCAGCTTGGGGACAGGGACCGTGAACACCGGGGAGCTGTTTTTT.

This clonotype was seen many times. V usage is TRBV3-1 and J usage is TRBJ2-3; D uncertain. Trimming removed 0 bases from V and 3 bases from J, with 10 bases in between. The germline V gene encodes CDR1 LGHDT and CDR2 YNNKEL (reference sequence). This CDR3 is built from 15 residues. CDR3 DNA: TGTGCCAGCAGCCAAGAAGGAAGGAGTACAGATACGCAGTATTTT. This gives the protein CASSQEGRSTDTQYF.

This clonotype has just a few counts. The chain joins TRBV25-1 to TRBJ2-7; D is unresolved. Trimming took off 5 bases at V and 6 bases at J, with 11 bases between the two ends. This CDR3 contains 12 residues. CDR1 and CDR2 from the germline V gene are MGHDK and SYGVNS. The CDR3 DNA reads as TGTGCCAGCAGTCGGCAAGATCTCGAGCAGTACTTC. Its translation: CASSRQDLEQYF.

This clonotype was counted only a few times. The chain recombines TRBV5-6 with TRBJ1-3; weak D call: TRBD1 (5 bases). V was trimmed by 0 bases and J by 3 bases, leaving 7 bases between them. The length of the CDR3 is 14 residues. CDR1 SGHDT and CDR2 YYEEEE come from the germline V gene. The chain's CDR3 is CASSLGDVGNTIYF. In DNA form, the CDR3 reads TGTGCCAGCAGCTTGGGGGACGTTGGAAACACCATATATTTT.

This clonotype was detected ten times or more. The chain employs TRBV7-2 and TRBJ2-7; possible D gene TRBD2, 6 bases. Trimming removed 4 bases at V and 6 bases at J, with 13 bases between. There are 13 residues in the CDR3. Germline CDR1 reads SGHTA; CDR2 reads FQGNSA. This chain's CDR3 is CASSSRAGFEQYV. CDR3 sequence (DNA): TGTGCCAGCAGCTCCCGCGCGGGGTTCGAGCAGTACGTC.

This chain joins TRBV12-3 or TRBV12-4 and TRBJ2-7; 8 bases agree with TRBD1. Trimming cost V 4 bases and J 1 base; bases outside gene matches: 6. The CDR3 length is 15 residues. CDR3 region: CASSSRDRSSYEQYF. Written as DNA, the CDR3 is TGTGCCAGCAGTTCACGGGACAGGTCATCCTACGAGCAGTACTTC.

The V call is TRBV7-8, the J call TRBJ2-7, with D possibly being TRBD2 (5 bases). Trimming shortened V by 1 base and J by 5 bases, and 6 bases separated the two germline ends. This CDR3 is 12 amino acids long. Germline V gene data show CDR1 as SGHVS and CDR2 as FQNEAQ. CDR3 residues: CASSLVGNEQYF. The DNA for the CDR3 is TGTGCCAGCAGCTTAGTCGGGAACGAGCAGTACTTC.

This sequence joins TRBV2 and TRBJ1-5; no firm D call. Germline values: CDR1 SNHLY, CDR2 FYNNEI. Trimming removed 3 bases from V and 1 base from J, with 7 bases in between. This CDR3 is 14 amino acids long. The CDR3 spells CASSEAQSNQPQHF. CDR3 nucleotide sequence: TGTGCCAGCAGTGAGGCACAGAGCAATCAGCCCCAGCATTTT.